This T cell receptor (beta chain) was obtained from a study of siplizumab effects on memory and regulatory T cells. The CDR3 length is 15 residues. V dropped 4 bases and J dropped 4; count of bases not matched to a gene: 4. CDR1 and CDR2 from the germline V gene are SNHLY and FYNNEI. Profiling relied on immunoSEQ multiplex PCR, and the TCRdb table lists in-frame clones only, not all of them. The sample carries some 97,000 clones, around 94% recorded once. The chain combines TRBV2 with TRBJ2-1; 10 nucleotides agree with TRBD2. The sequence derives from a human donor in good health. The specimen sequenced was Tregs sorted from blood. CDR3 residues: CASSVGLAAYNEQFF. The CDR3 DNA reads as TGTGCCAGCAGTGTAGGACTAGCGGCGTACAATGAGCAGTTCTTC.